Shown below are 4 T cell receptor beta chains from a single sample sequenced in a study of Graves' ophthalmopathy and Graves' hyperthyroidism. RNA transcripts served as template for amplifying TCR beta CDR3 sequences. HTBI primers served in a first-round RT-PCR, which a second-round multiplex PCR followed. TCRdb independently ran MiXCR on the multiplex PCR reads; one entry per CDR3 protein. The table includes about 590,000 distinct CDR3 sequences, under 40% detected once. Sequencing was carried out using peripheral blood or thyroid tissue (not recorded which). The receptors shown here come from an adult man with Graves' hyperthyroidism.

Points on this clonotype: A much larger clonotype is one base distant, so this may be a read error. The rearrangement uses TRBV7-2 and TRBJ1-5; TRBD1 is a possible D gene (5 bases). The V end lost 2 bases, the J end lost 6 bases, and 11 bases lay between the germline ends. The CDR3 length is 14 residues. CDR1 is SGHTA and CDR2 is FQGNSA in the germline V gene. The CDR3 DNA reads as TGTGCCAGCAGCTTAACCTGGGGCGGTCAGCCCCAGCATTTT. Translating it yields CASSLTWGGQPQHF. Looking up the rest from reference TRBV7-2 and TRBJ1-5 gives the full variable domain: GAGVSQSPSNKVTEKGKDVELRCDPISGHTALYWYRQSLGQGLEFLIYFQGNSAPDKSGLPSDRFSAERTGGSVSTLTIQRTQQEDSAVYLCASSLTWGGQPQHFGDGTRLSIL.

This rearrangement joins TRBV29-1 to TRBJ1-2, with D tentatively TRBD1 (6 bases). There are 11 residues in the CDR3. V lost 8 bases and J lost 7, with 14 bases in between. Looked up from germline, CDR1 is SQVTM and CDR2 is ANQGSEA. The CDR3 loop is CSLSGAPGYTF. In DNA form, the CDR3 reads TGCAGCCTTTCAGGGGCGCCTGGCTACACCTTC.

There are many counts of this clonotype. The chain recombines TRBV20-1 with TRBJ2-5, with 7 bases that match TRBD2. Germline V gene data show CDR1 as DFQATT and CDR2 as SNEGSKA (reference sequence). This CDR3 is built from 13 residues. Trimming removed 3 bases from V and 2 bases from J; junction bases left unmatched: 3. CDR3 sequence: CSARWGGQETQYF. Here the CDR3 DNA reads TGCAGTGCTAGGTGGGGGGGACAAGAGACCCAGTACTTC.

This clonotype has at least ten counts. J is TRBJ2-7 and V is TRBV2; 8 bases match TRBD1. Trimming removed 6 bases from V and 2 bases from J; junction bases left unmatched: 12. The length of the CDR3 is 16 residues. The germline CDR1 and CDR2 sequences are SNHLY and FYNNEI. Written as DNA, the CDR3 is TGTGCCAGCAGCGCGATACAGACAGGGGTTGCCTACGAGCAGTACTTC. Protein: CASSAIQTGVAYEQYF.